Following are 32 T cell receptor beta chains from one sample sequenced in a study of blood T cell repertoires in COVID-19. Clones were read by immunoSEQ multiplex PCR, and TCRdb kept only the in-frame ones, dropping some. The sample holds 200,000 to 250,000 clones; roughly 90% are singletons and the top ten take approximately 2.1%. Sample: peripheral blood. The receptors here all came from a man younger than 45 who had recovered from COVID-19.

The chain joins TRBV5-1 to TRBJ2-7; TRBD2 matches at 10 bases. V shed 3 bases, J shed 0 bases, and the junction held 6 bases outside the gene matches. Germline CDR1 and CDR2: SGHRS and YFSETQ. This CDR3 contains 16 residues. The chain's CDR3 is CASSYILAGDSYEQYF. For the CDR3, the DNA is TGCGCCAGCAGCTATATCCTAGCGGGGGACTCCTACGAGCAGTACTTC.

The chain employs TRBV5-4 and TRBJ2-7; TRBD2 agrees at 10 bases. After removal of 3 bases from V and 3 bases from J, the junction contained 3 bases not matched to a gene. Germline CDR1 SGHNT, CDR2 YYREEE (reference sequence). CDR3 length equals 14 residues. CDR3 nucleotides: TGTGCCAGCAGCTCCACTAGCGGGGACTACGAGCAGTACTTC. As protein: CASSSTSGDYEQYF.

The chain joins TRBV29-1 to TRBJ1-2; maybe TRBD1 (6 bases). The CDR3 loop spans 13 amino acids. V lost 3 bases, J lost 1 base, and 9 bases lay in between. The germline V gene encodes CDR1 SQVTM and CDR2 ANQGSEA. CDR3 DNA sequence: TGCAGCGTTGATGTGGACAGTAACTATGGCTACACCTTC. The encoded protein is CSVDVDSNYGYTF. Full variable domain (rest looked up from reference TRBV29-1 and TRBJ1-2): SAVISQKPSRDICQRGTSLTIQCQVDSQVTMMFWYRQQPGQSLTLIATANQGSEATYESGFVIDKFPISRPNLTFSTLTVSNMSPEDSSIYLCSVDVDSNYGYTFGSGTRLTVV.

J is TRBJ1-5 and V is TRBV7-2, with unresolved D. V lost 3 bases, J lost 2 bases, and 8 bases lay in between. This CDR3 has 14 residues. Germline CDR1 is SGHTA and CDR2 is FQGNSA. CDR3 sequence (DNA): TGTGCCAGCAGCTTTCTACGGGGCAATCAGCCCCAGCATTTT. Translation: CASSFLRGNQPQHF.

This chain connects TRBV10-3 to TRBJ1-5; D gene unclear. Trimming cost V 3 bases and J 6 bases, with 3 bases left between them. From germline, CDR1 is ENHRY and CDR2 SYGVKD. This CDR3 spans 11 amino acids. The CDR3 reads CAISDGQPQHF. DNA of the CDR3: TGTGCCATCAGTGACGGTCAGCCCCAGCATTTT.

The CDR3 bases are TGTGCCAGCTCACGAGGACAGGGGATCTATAATTCACCCCTCCACTTT. Translating gives CASSRGQGIYNSPLHF. V gene TRBV18 combines with J gene TRBJ1-6; TRBD1 agrees at 9 bases. The CDR3 covers 16 residues. The germline V gene encodes CDR1 KGHSH and CDR2 LQKENI. Trimming cost V 4 bases and J 3 bases; bases outside gene matches: 4.

J is TRBJ2-4 and V is TRBV7-9; TRBD2 might be the D (6 bases). The CDR3 covers 19 residues. In germline, CDR1 is SEHNR, CDR2 FQNEAQ (reference sequence). V was pared by 1 base and J by 0 bases, with 19 bases between. The CDR3 DNA reads TGTGCCAGCAGCTTAGTATTTTCTAGGGAGGCAATAGCCAAAAACATTCAGTACTTC. Amino acids: CASSLVFSREAIAKNIQYF.

V is TRBV19 and J is TRBJ2-7; 7 bases fit TRBD1. V was pared by 3 bases and J by 1 base, with 6 bases of the junction left unmatched. The CDR3 extends over 15 amino acids. Germline V gives CDR1 LNHDA, CDR2 SQIVND (reference sequence). CDR3 in amino acids: CASSMYGTASYEQYF. DNA for the CDR3: TGTGCCAGTAGTATGTACGGGACAGCTTCCTACGAGCAGTACTTC.

The CDR3 region is CASTRGSYEQYF. The CDR3 nucleotides read TGTGCCAGCACAAGAGGCAGCTACGAGCAGTACTTC. The V and J genes are TRBV6-1 and TRBJ2-7; unclear D gene. Between the trimmed V and J ends, which lost 7 bases and 3 bases, there was a span of 10 bases. CDR3 length equals 12 residues. The germline V gene has CDR1 MNHNS and CDR2 SASEGT.

The rearrangement links TRBV9 to TRBJ1-3; D uncertain. CDR3 length: 14 amino acids. With 0 bases removed from V and 4 bases from J, the gap between germline ends came to 8 bases. In germline, CDR1 is SGDLS, CDR2 YYNGEE. The CDR3 DNA follows: TGTGCCAGCAGCGTAGGAACAACGGGAAACACCATATATTTT. Protein product: CASSVGTTGNTIYF. Combining the CDR3 with reference TRBV9 and TRBJ1-3 gives the whole variable domain DSGVTQTPKHLITATGQRVTLRCSPRSGDLSVYWYQQSLDQGLQFLIQYYNGEERAKGNILERFSAQQFPDLHSELNLSSLELGDSALYFCASSVGTTGNTIYFGEGSWLTVV.

The chain uses TRBV4-1 and TRBJ2-7, with D possibly matching TRBD1 (5 bases). Trimming cost V 4 bases and J 2 bases, with 12 bases left between them. The CDR3 consists of 14 residues. Germline lookup yields CDR1 MGHRA and CDR2 YSYEKL. The CDR3 coding sequence is TGCGCCAGCAGCCCAAAGACAGCTACCTACGAGCAGTACTTC. This sequence encodes CASSPKTATYEQYF.

The chain recombines TRBV7-8 with TRBJ1-6, with a possible D match to TRBD1 (6 bases). Germline-derived CDR1 and CDR2 are SGHVS and FQNEAQ. The CDR3 has 16 amino acids. Trimming pared 4 bases from V and 5 bases from J, leaving 15 bases between. CDR3 DNA sequence: TGTGCCAGCAGCTCCTTTCGGGACACGAATAATTCACCCCTCCACTTT. It translates to CASSSFRDTNNSPLHF.

The rearrangement uses TRBV29-1 and TRBJ2-7, with 7 bases that match TRBD1. The germline CDR1 and CDR2 sequences are SQVTM and ANQGSEA. After removal of 5 bases from V and 7 bases from J, the junction contained 5 bases not matched to a gene. The CDR3 covers 11 residues. The CDR3, as DNA: TGCAGCGTTCTTTTGGACAGGGAGCAGTACTTC. Encoded protein: CSVLLDREQYF.

V gene TRBV30 combines with J gene TRBJ2-7, with TRBD1 as a possible D gene (5 bases). Germline V gene data show CDR1 as GTSNPN and CDR2 as SVGIG (reference sequence). CDR3 size: 15 residues. Trimming shortened V by 4 bases and J by 0 bases, and 16 bases separated the two germline ends. The CDR3 loop reads CAWTHQPRASYEQYF. The CDR3 DNA is TGTGCCTGGACTCACCAACCCAGGGCCTCCTACGAGCAGTACTTC.

Regarding this clone: Distinct nucleotide sequences in the sample also encode this CDR3. The V call is TRBV19, the J call TRBJ2-5; 7 bases agree with TRBD1. The CDR3 runs 15 residues. Germline V gene sequence: CDR1 LNHDA, CDR2 SQIVND (reference sequence). The V gene end was trimmed by 2 bases and the J gene end by 3 bases; junction bases not matched to a gene: 6. The CDR3 DNA is TGTGCCAGTAGTATAACACCGACAGGGAAAGAGACCCAGTACTTC. Translated, it gives CASSITPTGKETQYF.

The chain joins TRBV7-2 to TRBJ2-5; D is unresolved. The ends were cut back, 1 base at V and 7 bases at J, with 10 bases in the middle. CDR3 size: 13 residues. Germline V gene lookup returns CDR1 SGHTA and CDR2 FQGNSA. The CDR3 nucleotides read TGTGCCAGCAGCTTAGATAGTCCGGGGACCCAGTACTTC. Its translation is CASSLDSPGTQYF. Full variable domain (outside the CDR3, taken from reference TRBV7-2 and TRBJ2-5): GAGVSQSPSNKVTEKGKDVELRCDPISGHTALYWYRQSLGQGLEFLIYFQGNSAPDKSGLPSDRFSAERTGGSVSTLTIQRTQQEDSAVYLCASSLDSPGTQYFGPGTRLLVL.

The chain employs TRBV2 and TRBJ1-2; D is perhaps TRBD1 (5 bases). This CDR3 spans 12 amino acids. V was shortened by 4 bases and J by 5 bases, with 8 bases between the two germline ends. Looked up from germline, CDR1 is SNHLY and CDR2 is FYNNEI. As DNA, the CDR3 is TGTGCCAGCAGTGGACAGTATTATGGCTACACCTTC. Protein sequence: CASSGQYYGYTF.

The chain uses TRBV1 and TRBJ1-2; the table assigns TRBD1, which was not confirmed against the DNA. TRBV1 is recorded as a pseudogene. This CDR3 is built from 16 residues. This CDR3 reads CTSSQEGQGTGYGYTF. The CDR3 DNA sequence: TGCACCAGCAGCCAAGAGGGGCAGGGGACAGGCTATGGCTACACCTTC.

The chain couples TRBV4-2 to TRBJ2-5, with 8 bases that match TRBD2. The CDR3 runs 18 residues. Unmatched junction bases numbered 12, after V lost 3 bases and J lost 0 bases. Germline CDR1 reads LGHNA; CDR2 reads YNFKEQ. CDR3 coding DNA: TGTGCCAGCAGCCAGATGGGATTACTAGCGGTGAACCAAGAGACCCAGTACTTC. This gives the protein CASSQMGLLAVNQETQYF.

The chain recombines TRBV7-9 with TRBJ1-1; TRBD1 might be the D (5 bases). V lost 5 bases to trimming and J lost 8 bases, with 21 bases between them. The CDR3 consists of 15 residues. In germline, CDR1 is SEHNR, CDR2 FQNEAQ (reference sequence). The CDR3 region has the DNA TGTGCCAGCAGCCTAATTAACCAATTGACAGTCGAAGCTTTCTTT. Translation: CASSLINQLTVEAFF.

This chain joins TRBV9 and TRBJ2-2; TRBD1 matches at 7 bases. The CDR3 loop spans 15 amino acids. Looked up from germline, CDR1 is SGDLS and CDR2 is YYNGEE. Trimming removed 3 bases from V and 4 bases from J; junction bases left unmatched: 6. For the CDR3, the DNA is TGTGCCAGCAGCGAAGGGGGCATCGGCACCGGGGAGCTGTTTTTT. Residues: CASSEGGIGTGELFF.

V usage is TRBV5-4 and J usage is TRBJ2-7; TRBD1 is a possible D gene (5 bases). This CDR3 is 16 amino acids long. V lost 3 bases and J lost 1, with 17 bases in between. The germline gives CDR1 SGHNT, CDR2 YYREEE (reference sequence). CDR3 coding DNA: TGTGCCAGCAGCTGGGGCCCCACCACAGGATCCTACGAGCAGTACTTC. Translating gives CASSWGPTTGSYEQYF. Variable domain in full (rest from reference TRBV5-4 and TRBJ2-7): ETGVTQSPTHLIKTRGQQVTLRCSSQSGHNTVSWYQQALGQGPQFIFQYYREEENGRGNFPPRFSGLQFPNYSSELNVNALELDDSALYLCASSWGPTTGSYEQYFGPGTRLTVT.

This chain uses TRBV11-3 with TRBJ2-3; the D gene is possibly TRBD2 (5 bases). Germline CDR1 reads SGHNT; CDR2 reads YENEEA. Trimming stripped 0 bases from V and 3 bases from J, with 10 bases between. CDR3 length: 15 residues. As DNA, the CDR3 is TGTGCCAGCAGCTTAGATCCTCGGGGTACAGATACGCAGTATTTT. It translates to CASSLDPRGTDTQYF.

V usage is TRBV24-1 and J usage is TRBJ2-3; 8 bases map to TRBD1. Germline V gene sequence: CDR1 KGHDR, CDR2 SFDVKD. The CDR3 is 14 residues long. V was clipped by 9 bases and J by 1 base; unmatched bases: 5. The CDR3 bases are TGTGCCACCGGTACAGGGGGAGGCACAGATACGCAGTATTTT. Translation: CATGTGGGTDTQYF.

The V gene is TRBV5-4, the J gene TRBJ2-7, with 8 bases fitting TRBD1. Germline CDR1 reads SGHNT; CDR2 reads YYREEE (reference sequence). This CDR3 is 13 amino acids long. J was trimmed by 4 bases and V by 3 bases; bases with no gene match: 3. CDR3 amino acids: CASSSGGGYEQYF. The CDR3 DNA is TGTGCCAGCAGCTCAGGGGGCGGGTACGAGCAGTACTTC.

The rearrangement joins TRBV19 to TRBJ2-7; maybe TRBD2 (5 bases). CDR1 and CDR2 (germline): LNHDA, SQIVND (reference sequence). The CDR3 spans 14 residues. Trimming removed 5 bases from V and 2 bases from J, with 13 bases in between. In DNA, the CDR3 is TGTGCCAGTAGTGCTTTGCGGGTACCCTACGAGCAGTACTTC. Translation gives CASSALRVPYEQYF.

This clone was detected a few times. This rearrangement joins TRBV5-5 to TRBJ1-5, with no clear D. Germline CDR1 reads SGHKS; CDR2 reads YYEKEE (reference sequence). The V end was cut by 0 bases, the J end by 4 bases, with 5 bases between. This CDR3 contains 13 residues. Here the CDR3 reads CASSLASNQPQHF. The CDR3 bases are TGTGCCAGCAGCTTGGCCTCGAATCAGCCCCAGCATTTT.

V gene TRBV30 combines with J gene TRBJ1-6, with 10 bases lining up with TRBD1. In germline, CDR1 is GTSNPN, CDR2 SVGIG (reference sequence). Trimming at V came to 4 bases and at J to 7 bases, leaving 1 base not matched to a gene. CDR3 size: 13 residues. CDR3 residues: CAWKTGGNSPLHF. CDR3 DNA: TGTGCCTGGAAGACAGGGGGCAATTCACCCCTCCACTTT.

The V call is TRBV19, the J call TRBJ2-7, with D tentatively TRBD2 (5 bases). V lost 3 bases to trimming and J lost 2 bases, with 14 bases between them. The CDR3 runs 15 residues. CDR1 is LNHDA and CDR2 is SQIVND in the germline V gene (reference sequence). The CDR3: CASSISWTYPYEQYF. CDR3 DNA sequence: TGTGCCAGTAGTATCTCTTGGACTTACCCCTACGAGCAGTACTTC.

This chain connects TRBV10-3 to TRBJ1-2, with 7 bases fitting TRBD1. The CDR3 loop spans 15 amino acids. J gave up 2 bases and V 2 bases, and 5 bases lay outside the gene matches. CDR1 and CDR2 (germline): ENHRY, SYGVKD. CDR3 in amino acids: CAISEKPTGNYGYTF. The CDR3 coding sequence is TGTGCCATCAGTGAGAAGCCGACAGGGAACTATGGCTACACCTTC.

The gene calls are TRBV10-1 and TRBJ2-7; TRBD2 matches 7 bases. Per germline, CDR1 WNHNN and CDR2 SYGVQD (reference sequence). The CDR3 covers 15 residues. Trimming took 2 bases from V and 4 from J; bases not matched to a gene: 8. The chain's CDR3 is CASSEAGLERYEQYF. The DNA for the CDR3 is TGCGCCAGCAGTGAGGCCGGACTAGAGAGGTACGAGCAGTACTTC.

The V call is TRBV2, the J call TRBJ2-5; TRBD2 matches at 10 bases. V shed 6 bases, J shed 2 bases, and the junction held 3 bases outside the gene matches. Germline CDR1 is SNHLY and CDR2 is FYNNEI. The CDR3 runs to 14 residues. Here the CDR3 DNA reads TGTGCCAGCAGGAGCGGGGGGGGTCAAGAGACCCAGTACTTC. It encodes CASRSGGGQETQYF.